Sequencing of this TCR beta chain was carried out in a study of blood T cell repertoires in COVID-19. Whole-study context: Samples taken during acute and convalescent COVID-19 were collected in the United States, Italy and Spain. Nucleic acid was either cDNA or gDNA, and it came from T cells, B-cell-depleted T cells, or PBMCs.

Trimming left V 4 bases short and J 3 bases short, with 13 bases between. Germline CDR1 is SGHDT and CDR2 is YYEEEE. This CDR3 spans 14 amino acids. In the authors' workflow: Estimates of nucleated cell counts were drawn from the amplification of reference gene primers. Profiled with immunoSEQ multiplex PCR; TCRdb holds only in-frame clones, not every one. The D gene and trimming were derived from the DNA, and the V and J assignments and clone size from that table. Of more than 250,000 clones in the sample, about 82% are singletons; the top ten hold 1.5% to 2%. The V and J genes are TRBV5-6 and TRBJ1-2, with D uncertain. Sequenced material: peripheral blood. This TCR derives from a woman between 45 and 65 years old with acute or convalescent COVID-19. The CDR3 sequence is CASSQSRDYYGYTF. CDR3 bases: TGTGCCAGCAGCCAATCCAGAGACTACTATGGCTACACCTTC.